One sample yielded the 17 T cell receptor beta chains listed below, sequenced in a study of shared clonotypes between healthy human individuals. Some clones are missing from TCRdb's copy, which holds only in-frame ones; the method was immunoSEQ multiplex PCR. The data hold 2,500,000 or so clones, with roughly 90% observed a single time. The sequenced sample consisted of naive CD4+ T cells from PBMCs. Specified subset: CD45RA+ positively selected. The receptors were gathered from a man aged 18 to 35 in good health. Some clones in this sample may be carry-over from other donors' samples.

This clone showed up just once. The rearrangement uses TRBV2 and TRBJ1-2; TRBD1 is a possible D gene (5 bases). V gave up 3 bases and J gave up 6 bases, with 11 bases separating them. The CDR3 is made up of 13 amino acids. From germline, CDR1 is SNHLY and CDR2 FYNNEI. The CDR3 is CASSEVRVDGYTF. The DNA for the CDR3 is TGTGCCAGCAGTGAGGTCAGGGTGGATGGCTACACCTTC.

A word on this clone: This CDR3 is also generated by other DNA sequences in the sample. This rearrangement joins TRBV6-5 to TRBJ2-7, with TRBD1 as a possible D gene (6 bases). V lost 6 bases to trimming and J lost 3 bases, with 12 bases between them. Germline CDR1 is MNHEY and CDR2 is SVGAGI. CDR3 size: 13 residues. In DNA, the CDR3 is TGTGCCAGCAGGCGTGGACAGAGCTACGAGCAGTACTTC. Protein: CASRRGQSYEQYF.

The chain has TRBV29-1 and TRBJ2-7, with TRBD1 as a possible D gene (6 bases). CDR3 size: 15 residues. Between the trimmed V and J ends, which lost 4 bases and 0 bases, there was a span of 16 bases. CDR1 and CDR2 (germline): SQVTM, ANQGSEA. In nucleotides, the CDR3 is TGCAGCGTTGGGCCGGTGGGCAGGGGCTCCTACGAGCAGTACTTC. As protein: CSVGPVGRGSYEQYF.

CDR3 sequence (DNA): TGTGCCAGCAGCACCGGGACGTTGATCACAGATACGCAGTATTTT. This codes for CASSTGTLITDTQYF. V gene TRBV7-2 combines with J gene TRBJ2-3; D may match TRBD1 or TRBD2 (5 bases each). Trimming left V 5 bases short and J 2 bases short, with 14 bases between. The CDR3 has 15 residues. Germline assignment: CDR1 SGHTA and CDR2 FQGNSA.

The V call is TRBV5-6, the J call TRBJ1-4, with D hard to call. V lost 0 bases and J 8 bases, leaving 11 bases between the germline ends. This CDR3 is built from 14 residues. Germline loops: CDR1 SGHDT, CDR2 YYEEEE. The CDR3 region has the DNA TGTGCCAGCAGCTTGGTCGGCGGTATGGAAAAACTGTTTTTT. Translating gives CASSLVGGMEKLFF. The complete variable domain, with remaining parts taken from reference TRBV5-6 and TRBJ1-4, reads DAGVTQSPTHLIKTRGQQVTLRCSPKSGHDTVSWYQQALGQGPQFIFQYYEEEERQRGNFPDRFSGHQFPNYSSELNVNALLLGDSALYLCASSLVGGMEKLFFGSGTQLSVL.

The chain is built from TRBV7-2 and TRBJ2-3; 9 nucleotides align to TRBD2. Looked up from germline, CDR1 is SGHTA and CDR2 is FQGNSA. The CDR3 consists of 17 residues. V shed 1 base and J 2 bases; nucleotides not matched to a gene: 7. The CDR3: CASSLGASGNPTDTQYF. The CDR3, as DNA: TGTGCCAGCAGCTTAGGGGCTAGCGGGAACCCCACAGATACGCAGTATTTT.

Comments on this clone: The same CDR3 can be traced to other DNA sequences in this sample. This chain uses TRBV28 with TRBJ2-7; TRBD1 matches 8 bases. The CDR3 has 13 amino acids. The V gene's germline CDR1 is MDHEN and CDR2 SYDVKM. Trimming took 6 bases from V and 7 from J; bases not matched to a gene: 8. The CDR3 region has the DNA TGTGCCAGCAGCGGACAGGGACTGTGGGAGCAGTACTTC. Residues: CASSGQGLWEQYF.

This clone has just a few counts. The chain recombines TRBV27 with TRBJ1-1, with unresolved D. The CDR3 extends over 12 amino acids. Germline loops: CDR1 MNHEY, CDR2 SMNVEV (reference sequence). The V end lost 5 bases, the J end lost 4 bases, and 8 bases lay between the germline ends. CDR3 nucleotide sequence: TGTGCCAGCAGTACAGCCTCCACTGAAGCTTTCTTT. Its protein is CASSTASTEAFF.

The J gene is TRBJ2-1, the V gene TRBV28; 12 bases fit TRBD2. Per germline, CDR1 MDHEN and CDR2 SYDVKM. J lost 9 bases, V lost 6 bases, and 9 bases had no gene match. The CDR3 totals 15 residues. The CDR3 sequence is CASRARLAGASEQFF. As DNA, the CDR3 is TGTGCCAGCAGAGCTAGACTAGCGGGAGCCTCTGAGCAGTTCTTC.

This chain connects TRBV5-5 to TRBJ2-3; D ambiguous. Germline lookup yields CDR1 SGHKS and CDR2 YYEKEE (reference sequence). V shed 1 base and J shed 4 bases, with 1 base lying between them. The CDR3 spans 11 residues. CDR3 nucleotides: TGTGCCAGCAGCTTGCCAGATACGCAGTATTTT. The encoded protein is CASSLPDTQYF.

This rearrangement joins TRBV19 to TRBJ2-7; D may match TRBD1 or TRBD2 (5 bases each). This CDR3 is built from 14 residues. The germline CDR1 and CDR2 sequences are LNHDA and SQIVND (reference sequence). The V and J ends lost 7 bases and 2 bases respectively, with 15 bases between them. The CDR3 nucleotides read TGTGCCAGTAAGTCGTCCGGGACCACCTACGAGCAGTACTTC. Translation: CASKSSGTTYEQYF.

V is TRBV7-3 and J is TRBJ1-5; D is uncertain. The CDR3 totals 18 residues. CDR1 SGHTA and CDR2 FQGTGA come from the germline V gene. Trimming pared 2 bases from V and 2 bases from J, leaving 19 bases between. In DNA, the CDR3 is TGTGCCAGCAGCTTAGGGTCTAAGACTACGAGGGGCAATCAGCCCCAGCATTTT. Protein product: CASSLGSKTTRGNQPQHF.

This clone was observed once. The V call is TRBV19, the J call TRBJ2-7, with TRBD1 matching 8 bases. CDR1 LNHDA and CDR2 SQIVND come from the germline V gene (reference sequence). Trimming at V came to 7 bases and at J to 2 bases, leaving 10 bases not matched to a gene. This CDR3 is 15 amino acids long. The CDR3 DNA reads TGTGCCAGTACCCCAAAAGGGACAGGTACCTACGAGCAGTACTTC. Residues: CASTPKGTGTYEQYF. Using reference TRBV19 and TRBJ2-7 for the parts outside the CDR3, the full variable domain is DGGITQSPKYLFRKEGQNVTLSCEQNLNHDAMYWYRQDPGQGLRLIYYSQIVNDFQKGDIAEGYSVSREKKESFPLTVTSAQKNPTAFYLCASTPKGTGTYEQYFGPGTRLTVT.

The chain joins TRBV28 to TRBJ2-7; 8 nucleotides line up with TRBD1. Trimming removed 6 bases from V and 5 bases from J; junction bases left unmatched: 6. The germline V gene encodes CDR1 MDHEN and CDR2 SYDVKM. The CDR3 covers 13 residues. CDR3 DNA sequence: TGTGCCAGCAGGAGACAGGGGCGGGACGAGCAGTACTTC. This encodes CASRRQGRDEQYF.

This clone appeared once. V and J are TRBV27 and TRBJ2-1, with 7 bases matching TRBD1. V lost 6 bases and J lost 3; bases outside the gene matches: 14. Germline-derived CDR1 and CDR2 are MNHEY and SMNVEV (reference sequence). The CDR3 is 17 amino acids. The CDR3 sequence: CASRRSTGPPFYNEQFF. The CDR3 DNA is TGTGCCAGCAGGAGGTCGACAGGGCCCCCCTTCTACAATGAGCAGTTCTTC.

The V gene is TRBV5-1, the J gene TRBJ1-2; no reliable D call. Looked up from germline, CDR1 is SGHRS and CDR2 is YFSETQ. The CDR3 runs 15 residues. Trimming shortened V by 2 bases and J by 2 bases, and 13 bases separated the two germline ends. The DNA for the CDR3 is TGCGCCAGCAGCTTACCCCCGCCTGACAACTATGGCTACACCTTC. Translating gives CASSLPPPDNYGYTF.

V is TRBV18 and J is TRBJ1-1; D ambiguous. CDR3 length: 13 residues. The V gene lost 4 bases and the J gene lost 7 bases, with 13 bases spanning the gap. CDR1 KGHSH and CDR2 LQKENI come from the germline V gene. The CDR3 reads CASSQQGNGEAFF. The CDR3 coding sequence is TGTGCCAGCTCACAGCAAGGTAATGGTGAAGCTTTCTTT.